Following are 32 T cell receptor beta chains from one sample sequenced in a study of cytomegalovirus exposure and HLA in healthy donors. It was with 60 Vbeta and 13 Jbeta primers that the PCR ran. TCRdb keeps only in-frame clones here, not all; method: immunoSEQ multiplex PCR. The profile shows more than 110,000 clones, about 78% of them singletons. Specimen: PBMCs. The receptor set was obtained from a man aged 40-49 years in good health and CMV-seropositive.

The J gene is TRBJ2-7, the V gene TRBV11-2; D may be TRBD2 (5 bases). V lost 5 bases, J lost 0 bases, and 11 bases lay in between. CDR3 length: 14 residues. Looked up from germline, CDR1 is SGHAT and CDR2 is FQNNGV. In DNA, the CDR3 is TGTGCCAGCAGCCCAGGACTCCTCTCCTACGAGCAGTACTTC. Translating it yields CASSPGLLSYEQYF.

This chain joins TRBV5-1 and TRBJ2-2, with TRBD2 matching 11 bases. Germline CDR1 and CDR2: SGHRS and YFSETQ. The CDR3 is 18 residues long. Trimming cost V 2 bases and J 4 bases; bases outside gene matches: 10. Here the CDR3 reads CASSFLAGGRRGTGELFF. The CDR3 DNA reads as TGCGCCAGCAGCTTCCTAGCGGGGGGACGTCGCGGCACCGGGGAGCTGTTTTTT.

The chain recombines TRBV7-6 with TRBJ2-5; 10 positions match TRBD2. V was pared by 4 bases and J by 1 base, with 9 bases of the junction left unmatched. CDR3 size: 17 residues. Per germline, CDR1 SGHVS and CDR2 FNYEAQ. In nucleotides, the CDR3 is TGTGCCAGCAGCTACGGCGGGGCTAGCGGGAGCCAAGAGACCCAGTACTTC. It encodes CASSYGGASGSQETQYF.

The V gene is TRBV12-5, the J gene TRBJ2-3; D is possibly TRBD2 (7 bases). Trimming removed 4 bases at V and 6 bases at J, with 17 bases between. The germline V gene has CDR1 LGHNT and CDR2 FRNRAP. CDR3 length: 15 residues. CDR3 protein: CASGSSGGHVDTQYF. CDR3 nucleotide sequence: TGTGCTAGTGGTTCCTCGGGGGGACACGTCGATACGCAGTATTTT. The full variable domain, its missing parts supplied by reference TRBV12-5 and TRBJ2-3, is DARVTQTPRHKVTEMGQEVTMRCQPILGHNTVFWYRQTMMQGLELLAYFRNRAPLDDSGMPKDRFSAEMPDATLATLKIQPSEPRDSAVYFCASGSSGGHVDTQYFGPGTRLTVL.

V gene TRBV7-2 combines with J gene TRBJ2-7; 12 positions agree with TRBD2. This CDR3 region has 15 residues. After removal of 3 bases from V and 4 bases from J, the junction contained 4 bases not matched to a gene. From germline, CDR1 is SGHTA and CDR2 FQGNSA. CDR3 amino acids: CASSLLAGGPYEQYF. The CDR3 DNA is TGTGCCAGCAGCTTGCTAGCGGGGGGGCCTTACGAGCAGTACTTC.

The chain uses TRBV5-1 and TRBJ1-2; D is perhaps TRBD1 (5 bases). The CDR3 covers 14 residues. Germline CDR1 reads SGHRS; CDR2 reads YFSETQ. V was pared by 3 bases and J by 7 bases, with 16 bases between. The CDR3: CASSWGLRPGGYTF. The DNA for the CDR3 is TGCGCCAGCAGCTGGGGACTTAGGCCCGGTGGCTACACCTTC.

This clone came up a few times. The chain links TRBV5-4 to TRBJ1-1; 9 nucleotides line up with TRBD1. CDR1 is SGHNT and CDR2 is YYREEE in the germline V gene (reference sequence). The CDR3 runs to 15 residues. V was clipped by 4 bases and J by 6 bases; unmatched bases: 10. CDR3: CASSHDRGVSAEAFF. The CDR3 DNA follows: TGTGCCAGCAGCCATGACAGGGGGGTGAGCGCTGAAGCTTTCTTT. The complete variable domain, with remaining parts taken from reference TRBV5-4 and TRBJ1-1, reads ETGVTQSPTHLIKTRGQQVTLRCSSQSGHNTVSWYQQALGQGPQFIFQYYREEENGRGNFPPRFSGLQFPNYSSELNVNALELDDSALYLCASSHDRGVSAEAFFGQGTRLTVV.

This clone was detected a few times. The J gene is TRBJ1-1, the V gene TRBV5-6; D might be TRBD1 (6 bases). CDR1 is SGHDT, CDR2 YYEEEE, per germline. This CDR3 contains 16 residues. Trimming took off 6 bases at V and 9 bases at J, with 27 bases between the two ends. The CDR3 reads CASIRTWAGVFSQAFF. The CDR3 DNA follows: TGTGCCAGCATCAGGACATGGGCAGGGGTTTTTTCGCAAGCTTTCTTT. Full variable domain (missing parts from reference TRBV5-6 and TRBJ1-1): DAGVTQSPTHLIKTRGQQVTLRCSPKSGHDTVSWYQQALGQGPQFIFQYYEEEERQRGNFPDRFSGHQFPNYSSELNVNALLLGDSALYLCASIRTWAGVFSQAFFGQGTRLTVV.

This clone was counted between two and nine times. Here the CDR3 reads CASSIGQGPSYEQYF. The CDR3 DNA is TGTGCCAGTAGTATAGGTCAGGGGCCCTCCTACGAGCAGTACTTC. V gene TRBV19 combines with J gene TRBJ2-7, with D possibly matching TRBD1 (6 bases). Trimming stripped 1 base from V and 0 bases from J, with 10 bases between. The CDR3 covers 15 residues. CDR1 and CDR2 (germline): LNHDA, SQIVND (reference sequence).

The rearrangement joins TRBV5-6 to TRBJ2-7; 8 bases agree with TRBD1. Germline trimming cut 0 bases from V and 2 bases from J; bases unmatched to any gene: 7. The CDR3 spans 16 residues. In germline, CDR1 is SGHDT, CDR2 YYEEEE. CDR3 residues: CASSLGTDRDTYEQYF. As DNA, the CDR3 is TGTGCCAGCAGCTTGGGAACGGACAGGGATACCTACGAGCAGTACTTC. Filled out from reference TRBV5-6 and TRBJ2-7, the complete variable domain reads DAGVTQSPTHLIKTRGQQVTLRCSPKSGHDTVSWYQQALGQGPQFIFQYYEEEERQRGNFPDRFSGHQFPNYSSELNVNALLLGDSALYLCASSLGTDRDTYEQYFGPGTRLTVT.

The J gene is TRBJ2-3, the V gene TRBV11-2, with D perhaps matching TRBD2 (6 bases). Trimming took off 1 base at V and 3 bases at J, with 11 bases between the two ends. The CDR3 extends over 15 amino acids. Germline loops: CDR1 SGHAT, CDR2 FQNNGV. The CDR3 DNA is TGTGCCAGCAGCTTAGTTTCAGGACTAACAGATACGCAGTATTTT. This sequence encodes CASSLVSGLTDTQYF.

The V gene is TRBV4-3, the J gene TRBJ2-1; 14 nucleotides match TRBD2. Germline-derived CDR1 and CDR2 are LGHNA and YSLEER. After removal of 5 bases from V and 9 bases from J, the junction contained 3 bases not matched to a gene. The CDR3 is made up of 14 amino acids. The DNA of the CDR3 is TGCGCCAGCAGCTCTGGACTAGCGGGGGGTGAGCAGTTCTTC. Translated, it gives CASSSGLAGGEQFF.

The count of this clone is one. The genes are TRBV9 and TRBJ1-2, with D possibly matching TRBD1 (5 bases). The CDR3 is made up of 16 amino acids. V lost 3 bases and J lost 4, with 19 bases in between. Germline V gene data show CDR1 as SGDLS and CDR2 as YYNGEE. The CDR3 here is CASSAFIQAGGYGYTF. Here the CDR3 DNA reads TGTGCCAGCAGCGCCTTCATACAGGCGGGGGGCTATGGCTACACCTTC. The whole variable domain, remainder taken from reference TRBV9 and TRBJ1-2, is DSGVTQTPKHLITATGQRVTLRCSPRSGDLSVYWYQQSLDQGLQFLIQYYNGEERAKGNILERFSAQQFPDLHSELNLSSLELGDSALYFCASSAFIQAGGYGYTFGSGTRLTVV.

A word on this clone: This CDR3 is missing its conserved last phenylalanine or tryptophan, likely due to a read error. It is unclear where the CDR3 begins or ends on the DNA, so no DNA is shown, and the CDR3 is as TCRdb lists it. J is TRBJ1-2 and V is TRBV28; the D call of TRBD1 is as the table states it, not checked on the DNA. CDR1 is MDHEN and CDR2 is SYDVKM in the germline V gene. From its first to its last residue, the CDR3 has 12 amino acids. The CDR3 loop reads CASSGNRVLSSL.

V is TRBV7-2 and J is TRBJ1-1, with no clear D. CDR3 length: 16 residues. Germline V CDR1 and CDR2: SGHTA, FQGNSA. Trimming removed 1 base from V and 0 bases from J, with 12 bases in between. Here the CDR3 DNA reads TGTGCCAGCAGCTTAGTATCGGGTAGTGTGAACACTGAAGCTTTCTTT. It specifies CASSLVSGSVNTEAFF.

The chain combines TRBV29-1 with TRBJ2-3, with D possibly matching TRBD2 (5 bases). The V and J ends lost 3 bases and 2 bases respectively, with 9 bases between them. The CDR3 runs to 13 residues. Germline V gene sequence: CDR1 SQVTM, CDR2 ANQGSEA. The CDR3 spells CSVDPAVTDTQYF. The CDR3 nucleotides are TGCAGCGTTGATCCAGCGGTCACAGATACGCAGTATTTT.

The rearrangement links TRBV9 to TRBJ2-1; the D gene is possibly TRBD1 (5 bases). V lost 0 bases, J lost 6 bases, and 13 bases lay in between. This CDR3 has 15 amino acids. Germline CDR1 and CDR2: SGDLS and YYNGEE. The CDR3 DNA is TGTGCCAGCAGCGTAGAGGGCTTCCAGGGCAATGAGCAGTTCTTC. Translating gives CASSVEGFQGNEQFF.

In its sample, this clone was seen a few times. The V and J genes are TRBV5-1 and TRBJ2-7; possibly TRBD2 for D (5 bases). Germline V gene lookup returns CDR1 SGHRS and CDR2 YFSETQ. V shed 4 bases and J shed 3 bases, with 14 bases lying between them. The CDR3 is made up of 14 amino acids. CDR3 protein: CASSRVDEGYEQYF. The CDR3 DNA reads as TGCGCCAGCAGCCGTGTGGACGAGGGCTACGAGCAGTACTTC.

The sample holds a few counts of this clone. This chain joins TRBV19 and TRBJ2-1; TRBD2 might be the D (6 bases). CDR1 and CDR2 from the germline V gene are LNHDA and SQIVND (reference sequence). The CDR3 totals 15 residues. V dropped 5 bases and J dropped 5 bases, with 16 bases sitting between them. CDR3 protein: CASSLPGLTDNEQFF. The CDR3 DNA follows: TGTGCCAGTAGTCTTCCGGGACTCACAGACAATGAGCAGTTCTTC.

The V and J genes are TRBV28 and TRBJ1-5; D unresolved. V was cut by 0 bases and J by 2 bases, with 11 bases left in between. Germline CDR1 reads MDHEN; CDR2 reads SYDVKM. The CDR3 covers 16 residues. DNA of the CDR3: TGTGCCAGCAGTTTATGGGTCGGGTCGGGCAATCAGCCCCAGCATTTT. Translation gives CASSLWVGSGNQPQHF. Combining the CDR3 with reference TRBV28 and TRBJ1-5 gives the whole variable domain DVKVTQSSRYLVKRTGEKVFLECVQDMDHENMFWYRQDPGLGLRLIYFSYDVKMKEKGDIPEGYSVSREKKERFSLILESASTNQTSMYLCASSLWVGSGNQPQHFGDGTRLSIL.

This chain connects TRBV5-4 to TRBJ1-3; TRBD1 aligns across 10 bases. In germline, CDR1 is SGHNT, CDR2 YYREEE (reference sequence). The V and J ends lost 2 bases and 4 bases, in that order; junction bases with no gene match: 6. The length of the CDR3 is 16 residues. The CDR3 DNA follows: TGTGCCAGCAGCTTAAAGGGACAGGGGCCCGGAAACACCATATATTTT. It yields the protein CASSLKGQGPGNTIYF. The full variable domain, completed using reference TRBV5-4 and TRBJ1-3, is ETGVTQSPTHLIKTRGQQVTLRCSSQSGHNTVSWYQQALGQGPQFIFQYYREEENGRGNFPPRFSGLQFPNYSSELNVNALELDDSALYLCASSLKGQGPGNTIYFGEGSWLTVV.

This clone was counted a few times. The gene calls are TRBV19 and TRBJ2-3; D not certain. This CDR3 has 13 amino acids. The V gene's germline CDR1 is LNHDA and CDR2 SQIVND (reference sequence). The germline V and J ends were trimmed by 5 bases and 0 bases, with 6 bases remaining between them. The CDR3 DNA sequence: TGTGCCAGTAGTGAGATTAGCACAGATACGCAGTATTTT. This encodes CASSEISTDTQYF.

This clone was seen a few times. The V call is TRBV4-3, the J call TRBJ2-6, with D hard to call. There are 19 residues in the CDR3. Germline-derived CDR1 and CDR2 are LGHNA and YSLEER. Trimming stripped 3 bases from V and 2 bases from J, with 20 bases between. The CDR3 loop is CASSHRGVGSSPGANVLTF. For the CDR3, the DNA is TGCGCCAGCAGCCATAGAGGAGTAGGCTCGTCACCTGGGGCCAACGTCCTGACTTTC.

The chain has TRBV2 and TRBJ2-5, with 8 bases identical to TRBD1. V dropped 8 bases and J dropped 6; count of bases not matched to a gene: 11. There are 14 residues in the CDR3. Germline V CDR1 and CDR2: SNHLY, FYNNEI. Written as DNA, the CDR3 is TGTGCCAGCTACCTCCAGGGGGCGGCGAAGACCCAGTACTTC. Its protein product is CASYLQGAAKTQYF.

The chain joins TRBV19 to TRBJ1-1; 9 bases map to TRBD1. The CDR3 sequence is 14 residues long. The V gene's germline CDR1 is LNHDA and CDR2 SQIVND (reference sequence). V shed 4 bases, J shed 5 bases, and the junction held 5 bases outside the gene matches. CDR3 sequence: CASSTGTGLTEAFF. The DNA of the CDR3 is TGTGCCAGTAGTACCGGGACAGGGTTGACTGAAGCTTTCTTT.

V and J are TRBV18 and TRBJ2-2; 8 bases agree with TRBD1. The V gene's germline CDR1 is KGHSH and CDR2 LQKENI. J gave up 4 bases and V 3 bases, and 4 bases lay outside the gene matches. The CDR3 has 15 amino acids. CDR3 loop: CASSPAGTGTGELFF. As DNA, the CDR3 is TGTGCCAGCTCACCGGCCGGGACAGGCACCGGGGAGCTGTTTTTT.

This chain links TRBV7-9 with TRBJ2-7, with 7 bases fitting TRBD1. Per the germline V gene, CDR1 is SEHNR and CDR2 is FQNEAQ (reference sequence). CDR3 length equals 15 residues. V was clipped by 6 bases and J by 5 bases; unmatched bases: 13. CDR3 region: CASSPRQGAAHEQYF. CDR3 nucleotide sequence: TGTGCCAGCAGTCCCCGACAGGGAGCGGCCCACGAGCAGTACTTC.

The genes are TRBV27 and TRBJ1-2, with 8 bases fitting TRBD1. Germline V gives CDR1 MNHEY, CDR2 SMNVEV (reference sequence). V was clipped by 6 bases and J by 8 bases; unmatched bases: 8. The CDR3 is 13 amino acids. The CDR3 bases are TGTGCCAGCAGCCTGACAGGGGCACGCGGCTACACCTTC. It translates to CASSLTGARGYTF.

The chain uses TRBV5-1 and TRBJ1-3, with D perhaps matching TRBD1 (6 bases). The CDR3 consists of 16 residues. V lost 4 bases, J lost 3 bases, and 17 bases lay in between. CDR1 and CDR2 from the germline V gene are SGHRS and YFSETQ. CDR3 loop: CASSLLTGIGGNTIYF. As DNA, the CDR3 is TGCGCCAGCAGCCTTCTAACAGGGATTGGTGGAAACACCATATATTTT.

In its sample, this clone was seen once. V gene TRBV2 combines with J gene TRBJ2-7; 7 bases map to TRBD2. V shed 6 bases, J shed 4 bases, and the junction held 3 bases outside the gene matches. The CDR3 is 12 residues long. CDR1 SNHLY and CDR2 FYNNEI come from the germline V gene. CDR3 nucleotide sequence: TGTGCCAGCAGGGGGGGGAGGTACGAGCAGTACTTC. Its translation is CASRGGRYEQYF. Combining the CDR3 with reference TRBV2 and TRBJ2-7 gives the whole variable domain EPEVTQTPSHQVTQMGQEVILRCVPISNHLYFYWYRQILGQKVEFLVSFYNNEISEKSEIFDDQFSVERPDGSNFTLKIRSTKLEDSAMYFCASRGGRYEQYFGPGTRLTVT.

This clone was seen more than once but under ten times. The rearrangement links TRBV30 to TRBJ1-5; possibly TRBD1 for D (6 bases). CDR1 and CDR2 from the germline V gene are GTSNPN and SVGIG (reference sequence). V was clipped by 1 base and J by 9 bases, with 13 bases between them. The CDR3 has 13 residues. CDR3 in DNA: TGTGCCTGGAGTGGACAGGCTGCCCGGCCCCAGCATTTT. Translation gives CAWSGQAARPQHF.

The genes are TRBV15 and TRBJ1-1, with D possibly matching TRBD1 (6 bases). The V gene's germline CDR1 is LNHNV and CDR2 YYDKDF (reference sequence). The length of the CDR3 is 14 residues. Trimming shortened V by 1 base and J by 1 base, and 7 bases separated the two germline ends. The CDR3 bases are TGTGCCACCAGCAGAGCACAGGGGAACACTGAAGCTTTCTTT. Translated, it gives CATSRAQGNTEAFF.